The 2 T cell receptor beta chains in this list originate from one sample, sequenced in a study of regulatory dendritic cells for organ transplantation. Sorted T cells were CFSE-labeled and cultured more than 4 days with allogeneic regulatory or mature dendritic cells at 1:10. These receptors have no identified antigens. Profiled with immunoSEQ multiplex PCR; TCRdb holds only in-frame clones, not every one. This table has about 20,000 clones, approximately 80% appearing once. Source material: memory CD4+ T cells from blood cultured with regulatory dendritic cells. Described subset: CD45RO+ memory T cells. These receptor sequences come from a human donor in good health.

This clone was counted once. J is TRBJ1-5 and V is TRBV7-8, with a possible D match to TRBD1 (5 bases). V gave up 5 bases and J gave up 3 bases, with 17 bases separating them. This CDR3 contains 16 residues. Germline V gene data show CDR1 as SGHVS and CDR2 as FQNEAQ. The chain's CDR3 is CASSPLYQGPNQPQHF. DNA for the CDR3: TGTGCCAGCAGCCCGCTCTACCAGGGCCCCAATCAGCCCCAGCATTTT.

This clone was observed a handful of times. This chain connects TRBV27 to TRBJ2-2; 8 bases are shared with TRBD2. CDR1 is MNHEY, CDR2 SMNVEV, per germline (reference sequence). The CDR3 has 16 residues. The trim removed 7 bases at V and 5 bases at J, leaving 12 bases unmatched. The CDR3 loop is CASTPSGSVNTGELFF. The CDR3 DNA reads TGTGCCAGCACCCCAAGCGGGAGTGTCAATACCGGGGAGCTGTTTTTT.